This T cell receptor (beta chain) was retrieved from a study of blood T cells in healthy people across ages. This clonotype has only one observation. The second PCR ran about 7 to 12 cycles with a sample-barcoded 5' primer and J-beta primers. TCRdb itself ran the 5' RACE reads through MiXCR, one entry per CDR3 protein. The sample consists of hundreds of thousands of distinct CDR3 sequences, approximately 50% of them appearing once. The CDR3 totals 17 residues. The V gene's germline CDR1 is DFQATT and CDR2 SNEGSKA (reference sequence). The chain is built from TRBV20-1 and TRBJ2-6; D possibly matches TRBD1 or TRBD2 (5 bases each). This receptor was obtained from a woman aged 60 to 75 in good health. The sequenced material came from blood. For the CDR3, the DNA is TGCACCGAACGGGACGGTTACCCGAGCTCTGGGGCCAACGTCCTGACTTTC. Amino acids: CTERDGYPSSGANVLTF.